The 3 T cell receptor beta chains reported below all come from one sample, sequenced in a study of T cell changes during pregnancy in multiple sclerosis (dated by TCRdb to the late 2010s). Library preparation employed the immunoSEQ multiplex PCR assay. This immuneACCESS table, as held by TCRdb, lists in-frame sequences with V and J called but not all clones. Of the missing ones, under half trace to an unresolved V gene in checked studies; the others have no known cause. The sample table shows around 31,000 clones, and around 93% are seen once. The top ten clonotypes cover around 0.43% of the sample. Source: CD4+ T cells from peripheral blood mononuclear cells, taken in the second trimester of pregnancy. Receptors originate from a female donor with multiple sclerosis, enrolled in a pregnancy study.

The rearrangement links TRBV2 to TRBJ1-1; 8 bases map to TRBD1. The CDR3 spans 13 residues. Unmatched junction bases numbered 12, after V lost 6 bases and J lost 12 bases. CDR1 and CDR2 (germline): SNHLY, FYNNEI. The chain's CDR3 is CASSANRGERPFF. CDR3 bases: TGTGCCAGCAGCGCAAACAGGGGGGAGAGGCCTTTCTTT.

This sequence joins TRBV6-5 and TRBJ2-2; possibly TRBD1 for D (5 bases). In germline, CDR1 is MNHEY, CDR2 SVGAGI. This CDR3 has 15 amino acids. V was shortened by 3 bases and J by 0 bases, with 8 bases between the two germline ends. The CDR3 region has the DNA TGTGCCAGCAGTTATAGACAGCCGAACACCGGGGAGCTGTTTTTT. Its protein is CASSYRQPNTGELFF.

The CDR3 spells CASSVDSGGGQPQHF. The CDR3 DNA reads TGTGCCAGCAGCGTTGACTCGGGGGGCGGTCAGCCCCAGCATTTT. V gene TRBV7-2 combines with J gene TRBJ1-5; D is possibly TRBD1 (6 bases). Germline assignment: CDR1 SGHTA and CDR2 FQGNSA. CDR3 length: 15 amino acids. Trimming pared 5 bases from V and 6 bases from J, leaving 17 bases between. The full variable domain, its missing parts supplied by reference TRBV7-2 and TRBJ1-5, is GAGVSQSPSNKVTEKGKDVELRCDPISGHTALYWYRQSLGQGLEFLIYFQGNSAPDKSGLPSDRFSAERTGGSVSTLTIQRTQQEDSAVYLCASSVDSGGGQPQHFGDGTRLSIL.